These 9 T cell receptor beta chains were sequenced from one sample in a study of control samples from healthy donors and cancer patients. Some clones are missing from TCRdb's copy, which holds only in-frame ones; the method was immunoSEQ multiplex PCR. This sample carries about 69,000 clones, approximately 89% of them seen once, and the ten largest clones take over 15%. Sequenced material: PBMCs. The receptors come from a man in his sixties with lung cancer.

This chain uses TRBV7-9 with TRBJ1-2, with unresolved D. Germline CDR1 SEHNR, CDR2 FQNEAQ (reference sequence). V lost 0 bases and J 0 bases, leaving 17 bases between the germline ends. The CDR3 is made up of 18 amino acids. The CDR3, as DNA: TGTGCCAGCAGCTTAGCGTGGAGGGAGGAGGTTACTAACTATGGCTACACCTTC. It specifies CASSLAWREEVTNYGYTF.

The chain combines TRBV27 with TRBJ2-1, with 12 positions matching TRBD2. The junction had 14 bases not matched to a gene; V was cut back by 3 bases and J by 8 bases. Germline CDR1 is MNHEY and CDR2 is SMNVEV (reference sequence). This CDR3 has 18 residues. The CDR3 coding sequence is TGTGCCAGCAGTTTGAGACTAGCGGGGGTACTTGGGTTGGATGAGCAGTTCTTC. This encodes CASSLRLAGVLGLDEQFF.

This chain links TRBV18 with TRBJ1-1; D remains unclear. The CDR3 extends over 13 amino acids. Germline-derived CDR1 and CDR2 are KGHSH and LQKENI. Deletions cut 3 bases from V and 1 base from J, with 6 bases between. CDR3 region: CASSPDSNTEAFF. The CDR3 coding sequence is TGTGCCAGCTCACCCGATTCGAACACTGAAGCTTTCTTT.

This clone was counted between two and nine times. For the CDR3, the DNA is TGTGCCAGCAGTTCCGGGGGCCCTAGAAACGAGCAGTACTTC. Its translation: CASSSGGPRNEQYF. The chain couples TRBV27 to TRBJ2-7; perhaps D is TRBD1 or TRBD2 (6 bases each). The germline V gene has CDR1 MNHEY and CDR2 SMNVEV (reference sequence). With 4 bases removed from V and 5 bases from J, the gap between germline ends came to 15 bases. This CDR3 contains 14 residues.

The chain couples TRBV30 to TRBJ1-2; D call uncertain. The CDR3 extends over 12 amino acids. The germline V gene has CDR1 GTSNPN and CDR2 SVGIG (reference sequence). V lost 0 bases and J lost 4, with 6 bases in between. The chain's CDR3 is CAWSVAGYGYTF. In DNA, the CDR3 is TGTGCCTGGAGTGTCGCGGGCTATGGCTACACCTTC.

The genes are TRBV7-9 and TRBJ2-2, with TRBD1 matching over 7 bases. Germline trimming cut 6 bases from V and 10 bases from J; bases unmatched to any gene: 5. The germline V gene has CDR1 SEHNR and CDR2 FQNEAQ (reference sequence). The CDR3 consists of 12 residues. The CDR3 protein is CASRPDRPELFF. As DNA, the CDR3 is TGTGCCAGCAGGCCGGACAGGCCGGAGCTGTTTTTT.

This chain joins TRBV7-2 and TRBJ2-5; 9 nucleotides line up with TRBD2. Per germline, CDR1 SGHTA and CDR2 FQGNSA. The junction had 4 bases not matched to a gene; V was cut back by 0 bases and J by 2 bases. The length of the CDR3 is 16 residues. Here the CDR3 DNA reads TGTGCCAGCAGCTTAGCGGGGCGGGGGGGACAAGAGACCCAGTACTTC. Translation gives CASSLAGRGGQETQYF.

CDR3: CASSDSPGKTGELFF. The CDR3 DNA sequence: TGTGCCAGCAGTGACTCACCAGGAAAGACCGGGGAGCTGTTTTTT. This chain joins TRBV6-4 and TRBJ2-2; D not certain. CDR3 length: 15 residues. Trimming pared 0 bases from V and 5 bases from J, leaving 10 bases between. Germline V gene data show CDR1 as MRHNA and CDR2 as SNTAGT.

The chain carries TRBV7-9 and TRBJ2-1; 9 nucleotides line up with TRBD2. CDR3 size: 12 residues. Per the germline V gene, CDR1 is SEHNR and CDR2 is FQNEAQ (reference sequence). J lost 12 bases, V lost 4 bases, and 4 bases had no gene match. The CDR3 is CASSSPLAGQFF. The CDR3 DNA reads TGTGCCAGCAGCTCCCCACTAGCGGGGCAGTTCTTC.